This TCR beta chain came from a study of T-cell reconstitution after alpha-beta-depleted transplantation in children. Study-level points and caveats: After one year, T-cell counts and TCRbeta diversity mostly came from new T cells. Several hundred expanded graft clones reportedly supplied alpha-beta T cells about two months after transplant.

There are 16 residues in the CDR3. CDR1 is SGHRS and CDR2 is YFSETQ in the germline V gene. Germline trimming cut 0 bases from V and 4 bases from J; bases unmatched to any gene: 5. Comments on this clonotype: Its antigen is still unknown.

Preparation of the TCRbeta library used unique molecular identifiers. Using its own MiXCR run on the PCR reads, TCRdb lists one record per CDR3 protein. The table records about 540,000 distinct CDR3 sequences, approximately 30% of them present only once. The source was PBMCs, collected before TCRalphabeta/CD19-depleted stem cell transplant. The chain has TRBV5-1 and TRBJ2-3; 10 nucleotides agree with TRBD1. The receptor comes from a boy in the first two years of life with Wiskott-Aldrich syndrome, due to receive a stem cell transplant. CDR3 coding DNA: TGCGCCAGCAGCTTGGCCCGGGACAGGGGCCCAGATACGCAGTATTTT. This codes for CASSLARDRGPDTQYF.